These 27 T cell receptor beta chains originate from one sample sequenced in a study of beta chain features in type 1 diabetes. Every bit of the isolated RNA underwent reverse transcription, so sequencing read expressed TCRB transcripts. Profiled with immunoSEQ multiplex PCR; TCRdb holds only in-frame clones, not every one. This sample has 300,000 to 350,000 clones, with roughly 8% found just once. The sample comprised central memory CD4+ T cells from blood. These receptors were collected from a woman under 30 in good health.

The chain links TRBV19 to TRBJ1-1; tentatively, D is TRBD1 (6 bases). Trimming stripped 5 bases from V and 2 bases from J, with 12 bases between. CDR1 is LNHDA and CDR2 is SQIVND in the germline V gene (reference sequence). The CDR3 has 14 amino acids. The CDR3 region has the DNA TGTGCCAGTAGTCCACAGGGTACAAACACTGAAGCTTTCTTT. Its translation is CASSPQGTNTEAFF. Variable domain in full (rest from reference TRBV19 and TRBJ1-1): DGGITQSPKYLFRKEGQNVTLSCEQNLNHDAMYWYRQDPGQGLRLIYYSQIVNDFQKGDIAEGYSVSREKKESFPLTVTSAQKNPTAFYLCASSPQGTNTEAFFGQGTRLTVV.

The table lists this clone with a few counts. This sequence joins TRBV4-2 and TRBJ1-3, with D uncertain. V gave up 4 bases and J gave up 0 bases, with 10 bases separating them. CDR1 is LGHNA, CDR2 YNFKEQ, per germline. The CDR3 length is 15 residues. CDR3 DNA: TGTGCCAGCAGCCGAGAATCCGTCTCTGGAAACACCATATATTTT. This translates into CASSRESVSGNTIYF.

The CDR3 sequence: CASSQDGYEQYF. CDR3 sequence (DNA): TGTGCCAGCTCACAGGACGGCTACGAGCAGTACTTC. The V call is TRBV18, the J call TRBJ2-7, with no clear D. Trimming removed 4 bases from V and 3 bases from J, with 7 bases in between. CDR1 is KGHSH and CDR2 is LQKENI in the germline V gene. The CDR3 covers 12 residues.

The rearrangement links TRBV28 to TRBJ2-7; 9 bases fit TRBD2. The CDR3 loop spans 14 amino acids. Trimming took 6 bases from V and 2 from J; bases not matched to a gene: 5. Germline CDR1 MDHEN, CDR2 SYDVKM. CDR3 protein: CASRPSGGTYEQYF. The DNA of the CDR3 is TGTGCCAGCAGACCGAGCGGGGGGACCTACGAGCAGTACTTC.

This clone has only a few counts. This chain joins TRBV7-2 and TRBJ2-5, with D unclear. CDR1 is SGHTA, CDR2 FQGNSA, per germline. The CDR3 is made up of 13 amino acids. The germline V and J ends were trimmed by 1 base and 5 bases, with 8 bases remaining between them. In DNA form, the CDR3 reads TGTGCCAGCAGCTTAGAGGTTCGGGAGACCCAGTACTTC. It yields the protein CASSLEVRETQYF.

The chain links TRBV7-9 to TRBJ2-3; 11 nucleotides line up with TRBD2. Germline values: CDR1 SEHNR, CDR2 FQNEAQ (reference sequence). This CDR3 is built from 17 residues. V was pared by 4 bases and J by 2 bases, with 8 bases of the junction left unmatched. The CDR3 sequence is CASSYRTSGQLTDTQYF. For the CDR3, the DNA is TGTGCCAGCAGCTATAGGACTAGCGGGCAACTCACAGATACGCAGTATTTT.

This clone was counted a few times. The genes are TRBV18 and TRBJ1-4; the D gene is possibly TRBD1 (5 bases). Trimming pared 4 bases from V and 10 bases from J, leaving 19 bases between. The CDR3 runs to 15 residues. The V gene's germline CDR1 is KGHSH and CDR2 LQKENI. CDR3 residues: CASSRTDIYGGKLFF. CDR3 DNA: TGTGCCAGCTCACGCACGGACATCTACGGAGGAAAACTGTTTTTT.

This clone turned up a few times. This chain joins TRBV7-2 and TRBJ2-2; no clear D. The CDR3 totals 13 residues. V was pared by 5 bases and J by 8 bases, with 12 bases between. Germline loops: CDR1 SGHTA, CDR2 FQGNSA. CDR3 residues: CASSPRVLGELFF. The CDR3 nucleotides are TGTGCCAGCAGCCCAAGGGTGTTGGGGGAGCTGTTTTTT.

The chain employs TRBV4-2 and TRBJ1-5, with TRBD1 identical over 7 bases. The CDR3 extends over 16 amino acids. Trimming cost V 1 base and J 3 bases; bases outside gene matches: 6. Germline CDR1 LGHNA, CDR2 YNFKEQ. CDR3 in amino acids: CASSQGEGAHNQPQHF. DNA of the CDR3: TGTGCCAGCAGCCAAGGTGAGGGGGCCCACAATCAGCCCCAGCATTTT.

Written as DNA, the CDR3 is TGTGCCAGCAGCCCCGGGTCGGAGACCCAGTACTTC. It is translated as CASSPGSETQYF. The chain recombines TRBV11-3 with TRBJ2-5; D is unresolved. CDR1 SGHNT and CDR2 YENEEA come from the germline V gene. CDR3 length: 12 residues. The ends were cut back, 5 bases at V and 5 bases at J, with 9 bases in the middle.

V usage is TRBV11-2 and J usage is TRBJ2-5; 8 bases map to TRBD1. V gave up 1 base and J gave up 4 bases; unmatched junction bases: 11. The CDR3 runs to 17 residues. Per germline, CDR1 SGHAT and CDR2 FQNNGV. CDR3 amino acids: CASSLVRTGRFGETQYF. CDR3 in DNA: TGTGCCAGCAGCTTAGTACGGACAGGGAGATTCGGAGAGACCCAGTACTTC.

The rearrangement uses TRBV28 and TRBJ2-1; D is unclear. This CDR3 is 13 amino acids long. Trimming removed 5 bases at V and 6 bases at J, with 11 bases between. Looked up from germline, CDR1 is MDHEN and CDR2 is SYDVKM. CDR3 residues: CASSPGNGNEQFF. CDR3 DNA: TGTGCCAGCAGTCCTGGAAATGGCAATGAGCAGTTCTTC.

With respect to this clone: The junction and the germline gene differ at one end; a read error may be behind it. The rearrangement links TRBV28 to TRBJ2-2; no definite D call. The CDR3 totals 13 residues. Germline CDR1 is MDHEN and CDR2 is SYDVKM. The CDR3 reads CVSSFQLRGELFF. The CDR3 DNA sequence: TGTGTCAGCAGTTTCCAACTTCGAGGGGAGCTGTTTTTT.

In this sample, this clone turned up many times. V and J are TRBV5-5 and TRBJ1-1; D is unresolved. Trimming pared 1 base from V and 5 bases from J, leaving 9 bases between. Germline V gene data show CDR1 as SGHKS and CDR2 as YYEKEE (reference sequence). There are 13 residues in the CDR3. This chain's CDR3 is CASSLYWETEAFF. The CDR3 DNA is TGTGCCAGCAGCTTGTATTGGGAGACTGAAGCTTTCTTT.

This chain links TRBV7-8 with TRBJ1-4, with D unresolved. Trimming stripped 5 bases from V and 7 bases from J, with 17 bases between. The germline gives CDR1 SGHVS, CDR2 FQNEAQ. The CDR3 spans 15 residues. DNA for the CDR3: TGTGCCAGCAGCCTGAGACGGGTCCAAGGTGAAAAACTGTTTTTT. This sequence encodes CASSLRRVQGEKLFF.

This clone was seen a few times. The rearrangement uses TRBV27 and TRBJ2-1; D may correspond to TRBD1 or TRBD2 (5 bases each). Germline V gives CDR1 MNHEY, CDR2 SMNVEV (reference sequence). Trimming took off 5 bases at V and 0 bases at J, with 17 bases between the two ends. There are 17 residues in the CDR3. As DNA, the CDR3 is TGTGCCAGCAGTAAGGGACCCCTCCACAGCTCCTACAATGAGCAGTTCTTC. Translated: CASSKGPLHSSYNEQFF.

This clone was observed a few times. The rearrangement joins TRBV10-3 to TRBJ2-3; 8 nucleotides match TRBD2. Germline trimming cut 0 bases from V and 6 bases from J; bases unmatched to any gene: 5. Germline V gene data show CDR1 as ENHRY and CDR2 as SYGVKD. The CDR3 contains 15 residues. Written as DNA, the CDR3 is TGTGCCATCAGTGAGTCTAGCGGGGCGGCGGATACGCAGTATTTT. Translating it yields CAISESSGAADTQYF.

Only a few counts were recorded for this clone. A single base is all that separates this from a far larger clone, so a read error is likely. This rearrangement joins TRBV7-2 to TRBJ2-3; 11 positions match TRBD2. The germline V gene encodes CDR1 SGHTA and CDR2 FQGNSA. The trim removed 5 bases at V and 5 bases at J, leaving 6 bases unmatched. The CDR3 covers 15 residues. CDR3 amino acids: CASSGVAGGGDTQYF. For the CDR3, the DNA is TGTGCCAGCAGCGGCGTAGCGGGAGGGGGAGATACGCAGTATTTT.

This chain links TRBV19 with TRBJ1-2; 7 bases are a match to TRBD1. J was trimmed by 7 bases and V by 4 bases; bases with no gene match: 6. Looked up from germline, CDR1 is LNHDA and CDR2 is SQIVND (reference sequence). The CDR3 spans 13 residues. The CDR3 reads CASSTRQGLGYTF. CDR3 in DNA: TGTGCCAGTAGTACCAGACAGGGACTTGGCTACACCTTC.

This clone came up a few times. The CDR3 nucleotides read TGTGCCAGCAGCCCGGACAGGGTGGATGAAAAACTGTTTTTT. Its translation is CASSPDRVDEKLFF. V gene TRBV6-6 combines with J gene TRBJ1-4; TRBD1 agrees at 8 bases. CDR1 is MNHNY and CDR2 is SVGAGI in the germline V gene (reference sequence). The CDR3 contains 14 residues. The junction had 6 bases not matched to a gene; V was cut back by 6 bases and J by 6 bases.

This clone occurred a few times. The DNA of the CDR3 is TGTGCCACCAGCCGATTGCTCGACGGCATAGCCAAAAACATTCAGTACTTC. Protein product: CATSRLLDGIAKNIQYF. This chain uses TRBV15 with TRBJ2-4, with D unresolved. The CDR3 totals 17 residues. Trimming stripped 5 bases from V and 0 bases from J, with 17 bases between. The V gene's germline CDR1 is LNHNV and CDR2 YYDKDF (reference sequence).

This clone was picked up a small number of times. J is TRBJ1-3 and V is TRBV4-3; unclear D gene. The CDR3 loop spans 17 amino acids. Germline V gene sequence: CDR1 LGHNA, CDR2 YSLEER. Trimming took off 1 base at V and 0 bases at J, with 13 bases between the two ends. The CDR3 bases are TGCGCCAGCAGCCAAGCGATCCAGGATCACTCTGGAAACACCATATATTTT. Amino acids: CASSQAIQDHSGNTIYF.

This CDR3 is CATRGTSTDTQYF. The CDR3 DNA reads as TGTGCCACGCGGGGGACTAGCACAGATACGCAGTATTTT. The chain carries TRBV10-3 and TRBJ2-3; 7 bases are shared with TRBD2. CDR3 length equals 13 residues. The V segment lost 10 bases and the J segment 0 bases; nucleotides outside the gene matches: 4. Per germline, CDR1 ENHRY and CDR2 SYGVKD.

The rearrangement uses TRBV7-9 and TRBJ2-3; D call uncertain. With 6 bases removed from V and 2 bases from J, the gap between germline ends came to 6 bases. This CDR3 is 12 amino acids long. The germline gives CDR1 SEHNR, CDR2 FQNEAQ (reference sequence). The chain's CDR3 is CASSQNTDTQYF. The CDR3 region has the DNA TGTGCCAGCAGTCAGAACACAGATACGCAGTATTTT.

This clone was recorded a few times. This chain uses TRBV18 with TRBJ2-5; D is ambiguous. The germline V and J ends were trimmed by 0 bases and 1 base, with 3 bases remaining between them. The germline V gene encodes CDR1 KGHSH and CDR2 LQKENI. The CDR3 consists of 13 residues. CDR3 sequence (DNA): TGTGCCAGCTCACCACCTAGCCAAGAGACCCAGTACTTC. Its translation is CASSPPSQETQYF.

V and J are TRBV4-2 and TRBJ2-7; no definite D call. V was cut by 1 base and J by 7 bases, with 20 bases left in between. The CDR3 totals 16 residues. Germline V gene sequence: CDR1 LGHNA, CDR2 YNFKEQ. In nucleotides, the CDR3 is TGTGCCAGCAGCCAAGGGAGTCAGGCACCCTACTCGGAGCAGTACTTC. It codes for CASSQGSQAPYSEQYF.

The CDR3 DNA reads as TGTGCCAGCTCGCCTGGACAGGGGGAGCAGTACTTC. It is translated as CASSPGQGEQYF. The rearrangement links TRBV18 to TRBJ2-7; 9 bases map to TRBD1. The CDR3 runs 12 residues. The junction had 4 bases not matched to a gene; V was cut back by 6 bases and J by 7 bases. Germline-derived CDR1 and CDR2 are KGHSH and LQKENI.